This T cell receptor (beta chain) was found in a study of beta chain features in type 1 diabetes. Study-wide background: Sorted cells numbering over 95,000,000 were examined across all samples. Whole-study findings and limits: In all four CD4+ subsets, TCRB CDR3 length was significantly, moderately reduced in type 1 diabetes. In comparison with healthy donors, patients had naive, central memory and Treg TCRB repertoires that appeared more similar.

Trimming stripped 2 bases from V and 4 bases from J, with 8 bases between. CDR1 is MNHEY and CDR2 is SMNVEV in the germline V gene (reference sequence). CDR3 length equals 13 residues. To note about this clone: Antigen: not known.

Expressed TCRB transcripts were sequenced because the isolated RNA had all been reverse transcribed beforehand. The table came from immunoSEQ multiplex PCR; TCRdb's copy has only in-frame clones and leaves some out. The sample records approximately 120,000 clones, around 15% being singletons. Donors underwent one heparinised blood draw, about 110 mL on average. Purities in excess of 98% were seen in all sorted populations. The clonotype was recovered from a young man with type 1 diabetes. Sequenced input: central memory CD4+ T cells from blood. The chain is built from TRBV27 and TRBJ1-2, with D maybe TRBD1 (5 bases). CDR3 amino acids: CASSLNGGYGYTF. DNA of the CDR3: TGTGCCAGCAGTTTAAACGGGGGCTATGGCTACACCTTC.